This passage covers 30 T cell receptor beta chains from one sample sequenced in a study of cytomegalovirus exposure and HLA in healthy donors. Use of 60 Vbeta and 13 Jbeta primers characterized the PCR. TCRdb's table, derived via immunoSEQ multiplex PCR, lists solely in-frame clones and lacks some. The sample consists of 130,000 to 150,000 clones, 60% to 85% of them appearing once. The sample was PBMCs. These receptors came from a woman in her 40s in good health and CMV-seropositive.

This chain connects TRBV19 to TRBJ2-5, with D possibly matching TRBD2 (7 bases). Germline CDR1 reads LNHDA; CDR2 reads SQIVND (reference sequence). V was clipped by 5 bases and J by 7 bases, with 23 bases between them. The CDR3 runs 16 residues. Here the CDR3 reads CASSPGGAGARGTQYF. DNA of the CDR3: TGTGCCAGTAGTCCCGGCGGGGCGGGGGCCCGCGGGACCCAGTACTTC.

The gene calls are TRBV9 and TRBJ2-2; 8 nucleotides line up with TRBD2. CDR1 is SGDLS, CDR2 YYNGEE, per germline. V lost 3 bases and J lost 1; bases outside the gene matches: 5. The CDR3 contains 16 residues. The chain's CDR3 is CASSDLGGGNTGELFF. Here the CDR3 DNA reads TGTGCCAGCAGCGATCTCGGGGGGGGGAACACCGGGGAGCTGTTTTTT. The whole variable domain, remainder taken from reference TRBV9 and TRBJ2-2, is DSGVTQTPKHLITATGQRVTLRCSPRSGDLSVYWYQQSLDQGLQFLIQYYNGEERAKGNILERFSAQQFPDLHSELNLSSLELGDSALYFCASSDLGGGNTGELFFGEGSRLTVL.

The V call is TRBV7-6, the J call TRBJ2-3; the D is unclear. Looked up from germline, CDR1 is SGHVS and CDR2 is FNYEAQ. This CDR3 is 12 amino acids long. Trimming removed 1 base from V and 4 bases from J, with 3 bases in between. This CDR3 reads CASSLVSDTQYF. DNA for the CDR3: TGTGCCAGCAGCTTAGTATCAGATACGCAGTATTTT.

The chain couples TRBV7-9 to TRBJ1-3, with D perhaps matching TRBD1 (5 bases). Germline assignment: CDR1 SEHNR and CDR2 FQNEAQ (reference sequence). The germline V and J ends were trimmed by 5 bases and 0 bases, with 14 bases remaining between them. CDR3 length: 16 residues. The CDR3 nucleotides read TGTGCCAGCAGCGAAGGGGCGACAAGCTCTGGAAACACCATATATTTT. Amino acids: CASSEGATSSGNTIYF.

This clone was observed a handful of times. The rearrangement links TRBV18 to TRBJ2-4; 8 bases match TRBD1. J lost 5 bases, V lost 6 bases, and 9 bases had no gene match. This CDR3 contains 15 residues. In germline, CDR1 is KGHSH, CDR2 LQKENI. This CDR3 is CASSYSRGQQNIQYF. The CDR3, as DNA: TGTGCCAGCTCTTATAGCAGGGGGCAGCAAAACATTCAGTACTTC. Using reference TRBV18 and TRBJ2-4 for the parts outside the CDR3, the full variable domain is NAGVMQNPRHLVRRRGQEARLRCSPMKGHSHVYWYRQLPEEGLKFMVYLQKENIIDESGMPKERFSAEFPKEGPSILRIQQVVRGDSAAYFCASSYSRGQQNIQYFGAGTRLSVL.

The rearrangement joins TRBV2 to TRBJ2-5; 9 positions agree with TRBD2. CDR1 SNHLY and CDR2 FYNNEI come from the germline V gene. The J segment lost 3 bases and the V segment lost 6 bases, leaving 8 bases of the junction unmatched. The CDR3 runs 15 residues. The CDR3 sequence is CASSLSAGGKETQYF. In DNA, the CDR3 is TGTGCCAGCAGCCTATCAGCGGGGGGTAAAGAGACCCAGTACTTC.

This clone was found once. The chain couples TRBV27 to TRBJ1-2; D might be TRBD1 (6 bases). The CDR3 is 14 residues long. V shed 5 bases and J shed 4 bases, with 14 bases lying between them. CDR1 and CDR2 (germline): MNHEY, SMNVEV (reference sequence). The CDR3 region is CASSPSGAGYGYTF. CDR3 sequence (DNA): TGTGCCAGCAGTCCGTCAGGGGCCGGCTATGGCTACACCTTC.

The CDR3 region has the DNA TGTGCCAGCAGCCAAGGGACACCGATTAACGAAGGGCAGTACTTC. It yields the protein CASSQGTPINEGQYF. The chain has TRBV6-5 and TRBJ2-7; D is possibly TRBD1 (6 bases). CDR3 length: 15 amino acids. Germline loops: CDR1 MNHEY, CDR2 SVGAGI. Trimming removed 6 bases at V and 9 bases at J, with 24 bases between.

V usage is TRBV7-9 and J usage is TRBJ2-2; D is undetermined. Per germline, CDR1 SEHNR and CDR2 FQNEAQ (reference sequence). V lost 1 base, J lost 8 bases, and 5 bases lay in between. The CDR3 runs 12 residues. CDR3 sequence reads: CASSLGQGELFF. CDR3 nucleotide sequence: TGTGCCAGCAGCTTAGGGCAAGGGGAGCTGTTTTTT.

The V call is TRBV5-1, the J call TRBJ1-1; D may be TRBD1 (6 bases). The CDR3 extends over 12 amino acids. Germline values: CDR1 SGHRS, CDR2 YFSETQ. With 3 bases removed from V and 7 bases from J, the gap between germline ends came to 10 bases. CDR3 coding DNA: TGCGCCAGCAGCTATGGGGGCGGTGAAGCTTTCTTT. This codes for CASSYGGGEAFF. Complete variable domain (other parts from reference TRBV5-1 and TRBJ1-1): KAGVTQTPRYLIKTRGQQVTLSCSPISGHRSVSWYQQTPGQGLQFLFEYFSETQRNKGNFPGRFSGRQFSNSRSEMNVSTLELGDSALYLCASSYGGGEAFFGQGTRLTVV.

The chain has TRBV2 and TRBJ1-5; perhaps TRBD1 as D (5 bases). Trimming left V 8 bases short and J 4 bases short, with 12 bases between. This CDR3 contains 13 residues. Germline CDR1 and CDR2: SNHLY and FYNNEI. The CDR3 protein is CASAREGNQPQHF. CDR3 bases: TGTGCCAGCGCCCGGGAGGGGAATCAGCCCCAGCATTTT.

With respect to this clone: Germline and junction disagree at one end, which may indicate a read error. The sample holds other DNA sequences that translate to the same CDR3. The chain joins TRBV29-1 to TRBJ2-7; D is perhaps TRBD1 (5 bases). Germline assignment: CDR1 SQVTM and CDR2 ANQGSEA. This CDR3 contains 11 residues. The CDR3 sequence: CSVVSGNEQYF. The DNA of the CDR3 is TGCAGCGTTGTCTCAGGGAACGAACAGTACTTC.

V gene TRBV21-1 combines with J gene TRBJ2-1; the table calls TRBD2, which could not be checked here. TRBV21-1 is termed a pseudogene. The length of the CDR3 is 16 residues. Here the CDR3 reads CASSKFPDTDWNEQFF. Here the CDR3 DNA reads TGTGCCAGCAGCAAATTCCCGGATACTGACTGGAATGAGCAGTTCTTC.

CDR3 in amino acids: CASSQGLAGSETQYF. As DNA, the CDR3 is TGCGCCAGCAGCCAAGGACTAGCGGGTTCAGAGACCCAGTACTTC. This chain joins TRBV5-1 and TRBJ2-5; 11 bases fit TRBD2. The CDR3 totals 15 residues. Per the germline V gene, CDR1 is SGHRS and CDR2 is YFSETQ. V was pared by 4 bases and J by 4 bases, with 6 bases of the junction left unmatched.

The chain couples TRBV27 to TRBJ2-7, with TRBD2 identical over 8 bases. This CDR3 has 13 residues. The V gene's germline CDR1 is MNHEY and CDR2 SMNVEV (reference sequence). With V trimmed by 4 bases and J by 6 bases, 5 bases remained unmatched. CDR3 loop: CASSYGGDTEQYF. CDR3 coding DNA: TGTGCCAGCAGTTACGGGGGGGACACCGAGCAGTACTTC.

The rearrangement links TRBV14 to TRBJ2-3; D remains ambiguous. Trimming removed 1 base at V and 3 bases at J, with 5 bases between. CDR3 length: 13 residues. Looked up from germline, CDR1 is SGHDN and CDR2 is FVKESK. Written as DNA, the CDR3 is TGTGCCAGCAGCCAAGTACAGACAGATACGCAGTATTTT. This codes for CASSQVQTDTQYF.

V gene TRBV11-2 combines with J gene TRBJ2-3, with 7 bases that match TRBD1. Germline CDR1 and CDR2: SGHAT and FQNNGV. V was pared by 4 bases and J by 4 bases, with 5 bases of the junction left unmatched. This CDR3 is 14 amino acids long. CDR3 DNA sequence: TGTGCCAGCAGCTCTTTCCAGGGGGCAGATACGCAGTATTTT. Protein sequence: CASSSFQGADTQYF.

This chain connects TRBV5-1 to TRBJ1-6; TRBD1 matches 11 bases. The CDR3 consists of 15 residues. The V segment lost 4 bases and the J segment 12 bases; nucleotides outside the gene matches: 9. Per the germline V gene, CDR1 is SGHRS and CDR2 is YFSETQ. This CDR3 is CASSLGQGAREPLHF. DNA of the CDR3: TGCGCCAGCAGCCTCGGACAGGGGGCGCGAGAACCCCTCCACTTT.

The chain carries TRBV7-9 and TRBJ1-2; D is unclear. Germline-derived CDR1 and CDR2 are SEHNR and FQNEAQ (reference sequence). The germline V and J ends were trimmed by 5 bases and 9 bases, with 16 bases remaining between them. The CDR3 is made up of 13 amino acids. Here the CDR3 DNA reads TGTGCCAGCAGCCAAGACATACCCGCTAGCTACACCTTC. This codes for CASSQDIPASYTF.

The chain uses TRBV5-6 and TRBJ1-6; 9 nucleotides agree with TRBD1. The germline CDR1 and CDR2 sequences are SGHDT and YYEEEE. Unmatched junction bases numbered 12, after V lost 5 bases and J lost 9 bases. CDR3 length: 16 residues. CDR3 sequence (DNA): TGTGCCAGCAGTTACACAGGGGGCGAAGTTAGTTCACCCCTCCACTTT. This translates into CASSYTGGEVSSPLHF.

The V and J genes are TRBV19 and TRBJ1-2; 7 bases match TRBD1. Germline values: CDR1 LNHDA, CDR2 SQIVND (reference sequence). Trimming removed 4 bases from V and 0 bases from J; junction bases left unmatched: 5. There are 15 residues in the CDR3. As DNA, the CDR3 is TGTGCCAGTAGTACACCGGGACAGACTAACTATGGCTACACCTTC. It yields the protein CASSTPGQTNYGYTF. Full variable domain (missing parts from reference TRBV19 and TRBJ1-2): DGGITQSPKYLFRKEGQNVTLSCEQNLNHDAMYWYRQDPGQGLRLIYYSQIVNDFQKGDIAEGYSVSREKKESFPLTVTSAQKNPTAFYLCASSTPGQTNYGYTFGSGTRLTVV.

The sample holds one count of this clone. The V call is TRBV27, the J call TRBJ1-5, with D possibly being TRBD1 (5 bases). There are 17 residues in the CDR3. The V gene's germline CDR1 is MNHEY and CDR2 SMNVEV (reference sequence). V lost 8 bases and J 0 bases, leaving 20 bases between the germline ends. The CDR3 DNA reads TGTGCCAGCGCGCGGAGGGGTGGACTCTATAGCAATCAGCCCCAGCATTTT. Its protein product is CASARRGGLYSNQPQHF.

This clone was counted a single time. V is TRBV7-9 and J is TRBJ1-2; the D gene is possibly TRBD1 (6 bases). The germline CDR1 and CDR2 sequences are SEHNR and FQNEAQ (reference sequence). This CDR3 has 15 amino acids. Trimming pared 2 bases from V and 6 bases from J, leaving 16 bases between. DNA of the CDR3: TGTGCCAGCAGCTTAATCCCGGGGGGCGCAAATGGCTACACCTTC. Protein: CASSLIPGGANGYTF.

The chain employs TRBV4-1 and TRBJ2-6, with 7 bases aligning to TRBD2. Germline CDR1 reads MGHRA; CDR2 reads YSYEKL. After removal of 0 bases from V and 1 base from J, the junction contained 6 bases not matched to a gene. The CDR3 contains 18 residues. Here the CDR3 DNA reads TGCGCCAGCAGCCAAGATGGGGCCGGGGGGTCTGGGGCCAACGTCCTGACTTTC. Residues: CASSQDGAGGSGANVLTF.

CDR3 nucleotides: TGTGCCAGCAGGAAGCAGGCGGGGGGGCAAGTAGATACGCAGTATTTT. It specifies CASRKQAGGQVDTQYF. This chain links TRBV2 with TRBJ2-3; TRBD2 matches 9 bases. CDR3 length: 16 amino acids. V shed 6 bases and J 5 bases; nucleotides not matched to a gene: 12. Germline CDR1 SNHLY, CDR2 FYNNEI.

The chain has TRBV6-1 and TRBJ1-2, with 8 bases aligning to TRBD1. Germline V lookup: CDR1 MNHNS, CDR2 SASEGT. The CDR3 totals 13 residues. Unmatched junction bases numbered 5, after V lost 3 bases and J lost 8 bases. The CDR3 region has the DNA TGTGCCAGCAGTGACAGGACAGGGTCAGGCTACACCTTC. It codes for CASSDRTGSGYTF.

This chain joins TRBV18 and TRBJ2-2; D possibly corresponds to TRBD2 (6 bases). Trimming removed 1 base at V and 5 bases at J, with 8 bases between. The CDR3 is made up of 14 amino acids. The germline CDR1 and CDR2 sequences are KGHSH and LQKENI. Here the CDR3 DNA reads TGTGCCAGCTCACCACAGGAGGGGACCGGGGAGCTGTTTTTT. The encoded protein is CASSPQEGTGELFF. The whole variable domain, remainder taken from reference TRBV18 and TRBJ2-2, is NAGVMQNPRHLVRRRGQEARLRCSPMKGHSHVYWYRQLPEEGLKFMVYLQKENIIDESGMPKERFSAEFPKEGPSILRIQQVVRGDSAAYFCASSPQEGTGELFFGEGSRLTVL.

V gene TRBV5-1 combines with J gene TRBJ2-1; TRBD1 agrees at 11 bases. V dropped 4 bases and J dropped 7; count of bases not matched to a gene: 10. CDR3 length equals 16 residues. Germline V gene sequence: CDR1 SGHRS, CDR2 YFSETQ. CDR3 region: CASSRSGTGGANEQFF. In nucleotides, the CDR3 is TGCGCCAGCAGCCGCTCCGGGACAGGGGGTGCGAATGAGCAGTTCTTC.

As regards this clone: The DNA is omitted, as the CDR3 cannot be located on it reliably, and the CDR3 follows TCRdb's listing. The chain joins TRBV11-3 to TRBJ2-5; the table's D call, TRBD2, has no DNA check behind it. The V gene's germline CDR1 is SGHNT and CDR2 YENEEA. The CDR3 spans 16 amino acids, including both terminal residues. The CDR3 here is CASSFSGPGDQETQYF.

This clone was found a few times. The chain uses TRBV9 and TRBJ2-3; 8 positions agree with TRBD2. Germline CDR1 and CDR2: SGDLS and YYNGEE. This CDR3 is built from 14 residues. V shed 4 bases, J shed 6 bases, and the junction held 7 bases outside the gene matches. The CDR3 spells CASSPGGGWDTQYF. Here the CDR3 DNA reads TGTGCCAGCAGCCCCGGCGGGGGGTGGGATACGCAGTATTTT.